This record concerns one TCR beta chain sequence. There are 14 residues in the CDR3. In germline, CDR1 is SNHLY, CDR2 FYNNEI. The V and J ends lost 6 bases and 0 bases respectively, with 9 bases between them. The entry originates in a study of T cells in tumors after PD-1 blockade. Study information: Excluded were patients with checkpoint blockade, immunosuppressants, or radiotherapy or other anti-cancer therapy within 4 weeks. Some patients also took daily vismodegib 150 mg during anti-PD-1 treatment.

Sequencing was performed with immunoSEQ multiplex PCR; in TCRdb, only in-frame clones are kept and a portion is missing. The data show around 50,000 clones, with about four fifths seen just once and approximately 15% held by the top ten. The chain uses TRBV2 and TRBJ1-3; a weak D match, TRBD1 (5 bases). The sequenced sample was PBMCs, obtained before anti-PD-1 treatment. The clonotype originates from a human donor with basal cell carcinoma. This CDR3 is CASRPDNSGNTIYF. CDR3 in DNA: TGTGCCAGCAGGCCGGACAACTCTGGAAACACCATATATTTT.